The clone carrying this T cell receptor (beta chain) was recorded a few times. MiXCR was run by TCRdb on the reads, yielding one entry per CDR3 protein. The repertoire holds a few hundred thousand distinct CDR3 sequences, approximately 14% seen once, with 7.5% to 10% in the top ten. V lost 5 bases, J lost 7 bases, and 18 bases lay in between. The CDR3 is 15 amino acids. Per the germline V gene, CDR1 is DFQATT and CDR2 is SNEGSKA (reference sequence). This sample stems from a study of T cell repertoires in cytomegalovirus infection. This chain links TRBV20-1 with TRBJ1-6; D is unresolved. The source of this sequence is a human donor in good health (CMV status not recorded). Some clones in this sample may be carry-over from other donors' samples. Source material: PBMCs. CDR3 bases: TGCAGTGCTGTCCCTCCTGAGGCCGGAAATTCACCCCTCCACTTT. Translation gives CSAVPPEAGNSPLHF.